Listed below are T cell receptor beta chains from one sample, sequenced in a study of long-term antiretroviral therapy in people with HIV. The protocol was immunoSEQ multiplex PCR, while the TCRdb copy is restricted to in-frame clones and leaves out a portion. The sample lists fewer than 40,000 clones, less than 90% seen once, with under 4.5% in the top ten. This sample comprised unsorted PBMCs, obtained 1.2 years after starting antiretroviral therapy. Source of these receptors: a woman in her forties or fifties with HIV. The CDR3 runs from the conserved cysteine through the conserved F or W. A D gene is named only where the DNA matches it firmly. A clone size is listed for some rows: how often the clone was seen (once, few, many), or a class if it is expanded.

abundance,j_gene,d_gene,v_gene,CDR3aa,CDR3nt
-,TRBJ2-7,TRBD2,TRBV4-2,CASSRGMTSGYEQYF,TGTGCCAGCAGCCGCGGTATGACTAGCGGTTACGAGCAGTACTTC
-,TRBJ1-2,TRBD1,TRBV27,CASSPWTGSYGYTF,TGTGCCAGCAGTCCCTGGACAGGGAGCTATGGCTACACCTTC
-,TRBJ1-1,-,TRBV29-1,CSVERGRNTEAFF,TGCAGCGTTGAACGAGGCAGGAACACTGAAGCTTTCTTT
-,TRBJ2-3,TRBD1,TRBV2,CASMDRADTQYF,TGTGCCAGCATGGACAGGGCAGATACGCAGTATTTT
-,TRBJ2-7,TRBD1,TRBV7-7,CASSAGQGGSYEQYF,TGTGCTAGCAGCGCGGGACAGGGAGGGTCCTACGAGCAGTACTTC
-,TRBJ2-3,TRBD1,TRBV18,CASSQDRGRTDTQYF,TGTGCCAGCTCACAGGACAGGGGGCGAACAGATACGCAGTATTTT
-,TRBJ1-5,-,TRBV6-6,CASSLGWSQPQHF,TGTGCCAGCAGTTTGGGCTGGAGCCAGCCCCAGCATTTT
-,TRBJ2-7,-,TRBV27,CASSDYYEQYF,TGTGCCAGCAGCGATTACTACGAGCAGTACTTC
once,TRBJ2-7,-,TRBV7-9,CASSLGEWAAEQYF,TGTGCCAGCAGCTTAGGGGAATGGGCAGCCGAGCAGTACTTC
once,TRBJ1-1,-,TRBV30,CAWRGSWEGTEAFF,TGTGCCTGGAGGGGGTCATGGGAAGGCACTGAAGCTTTCTTT
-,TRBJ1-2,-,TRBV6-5,CASSYGGLVGYTF,TGTGCCAGCAGTTACGGGGGGCTCGTTGGCTACACCTTC
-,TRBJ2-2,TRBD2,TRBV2,CASSDNRGGSGELFF,TGTGCCAGCAGTGATAACCGGGGGGGGTCCGGGGAGCTGTTTTTT
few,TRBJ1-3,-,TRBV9,CASSGLRGGNTIYF,TGTGCCAGCAGCGGGCTTCGGGGCGGAAACACCATATATTTT
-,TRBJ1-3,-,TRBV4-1,CASSQVEGLSGNTIYF,TGCGCCAGCAGCCAAGTTGAGGGCCTCTCTGGAAACACCATATATTTT
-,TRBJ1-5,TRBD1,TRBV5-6,CASSYSAAGGGQPQHF,TGTGCCAGCAGCTATAGTGCTGCAGGGGGCGGTCAGCCCCAGCATTTT
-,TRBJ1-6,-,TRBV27,CASSLQGFNSPLHF,TGTGCCAGCAGTTTACAAGGCTTTAATTCACCCCTCCACTTT
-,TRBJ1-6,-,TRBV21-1,CASNGPLAPLHF,TGTGCCAGCAACGGACCCTTGGCCCCCCTCCACTTT
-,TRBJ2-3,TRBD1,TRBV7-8,CASSFQPTGMADTQYF,TGTGCCAGCAGCTTCCAGCCGACAGGGATGGCAGATACGCAGTATTTT
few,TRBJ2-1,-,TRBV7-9,CASSTPRQGIHNEQFF,TGTGCCAGCAGCACCCCCCGGCAGGGGATTCACAATGAGCAGTTCTTC
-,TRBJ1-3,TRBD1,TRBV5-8,CASSPAAGGTLLGNTIYF,TGTGCCAGCAGCCCCGCGGCAGGGGGCACTCTACTTGGAAACACCATATATTTT
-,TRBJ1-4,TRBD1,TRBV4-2,CASSLGDRGRATNEKLFF,TGTGCCAGCAGCCTTGGGGACAGGGGAAGGGCAACTAATGAAAAACTGTTTTTT
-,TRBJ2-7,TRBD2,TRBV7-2,CASSVTSGGAPYEQYF,TGTGCCAGCAGCGTGACTAGCGGGGGGGCCCCCTACGAGCAGTACTTC
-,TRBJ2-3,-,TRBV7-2,CASSLEARLTDTQYF,TGTGCCAGCAGCTTAGAAGCCCGCCTCACAGATACGCAGTATTTT
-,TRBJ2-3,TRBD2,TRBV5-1,CASSPAGGRTDTQYF,TGCGCCAGCAGCCCGGCGGGGGGCCGCACAGATACGCAGTATTTT
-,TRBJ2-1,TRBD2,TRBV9,CASSPGLAVNNEQFF,TGTGCCAGCTCCCCGGGACTAGCGGTGAACAATGAGCAGTTCTTC
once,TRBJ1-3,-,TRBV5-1,CASSLGQYSGNTIYF,TGCGCCAGCAGCTTGGGACAGTACTCTGGAAACACCATATATTTT
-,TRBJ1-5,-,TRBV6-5,CASSFRDNQPQHF,TGTGCCAGCAGTTTCCGGGACAATCAGCCCCAGCATTTT
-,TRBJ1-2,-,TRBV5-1,CASSYRDTYDGYTF,TGCGCCAGCAGCTATCGGGACACCTATGATGGCTACACCTTC
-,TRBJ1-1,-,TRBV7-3,CASSLWAADSEAFF,TGTGCCAGCAGCTTATGGGCGGCGGATTCTGAAGCTTTCTTT
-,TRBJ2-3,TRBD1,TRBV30,CAWSVQGSDTQYF,TGTGCCTGGAGTGTACAGGGGAGCGATACGCAGTATTTT
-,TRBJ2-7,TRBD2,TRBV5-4,CASSKTSGVTYEQYF,TGTGCCAGCAGCAAGACTAGCGGGGTGACCTACGAGCAGTACTTC
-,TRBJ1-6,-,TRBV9,CASSVRGDVSSPLHF,TGTGCCAGCAGCGTTCGGGGAGACGTAAGTTCCCCCCTCCACTTT
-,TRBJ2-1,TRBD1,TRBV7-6,CASSLAYGQEYNEQFF,TGTGCCAGCAGCTTAGCGTACGGACAGGAGTACAATGAGCAGTTCTTC
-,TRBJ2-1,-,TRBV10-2,CASSPDPTYNEQFF,TGCGCCAGCAGCCCCGACCCGACCTACAATGAGCAGTTCTTC
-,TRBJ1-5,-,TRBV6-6,CASSPAFQPQHF,TGTGCCAGCAGCCCCGCCTTTCAGCCCCAGCATTTT
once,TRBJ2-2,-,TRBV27,CASRFTLDTGELFF,TGTGCCAGCAGATTCACTCTAGACACCGGGGAGCTGTTTTTT
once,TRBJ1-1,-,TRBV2,CASSDRQLNTEAFF,TGTGCCAGCAGTGATCGACAGTTGAACACTGAAGCTTTCTTT
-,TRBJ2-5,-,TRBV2,CASRADGYEETQYF,TGTGCCAGCAGAGCGGACGGGTATGAGGAGACCCAGTACTTC
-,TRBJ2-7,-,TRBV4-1,CASSQAAGVYEQYF,TGCGCCAGCAGCCAAGCTGCAGGCGTCTACGAGCAGTACTTC
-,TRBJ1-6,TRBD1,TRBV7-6,CASSLLQGATSPLHF,TGTGCCAGCAGCCTTCTACAGGGGGCCACTTCACCCCTCCACTTT
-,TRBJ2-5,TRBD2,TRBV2,CASSGGRGGSETQYF,TGTGCCAGCAGTGGGGGCCGGGGGGGTTCGGAGACCCAGTACTTC
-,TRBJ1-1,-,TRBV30,CAWSVSDTYLRTEAFF,TGTGCCTGGAGTGTATCGGACACCTATTTACGCACTGAAGCTTTCTTT
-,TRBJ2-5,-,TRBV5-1,CASSLARDRETQYF,TGCGCCAGCAGCTTGGCCCGGGATCGAGAGACCCAGTACTTC
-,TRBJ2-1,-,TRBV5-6,CASSLGPGDEQFF,TGTGCCAGCAGCTTGGGACCCGGGGATGAGCAGTTCTTC
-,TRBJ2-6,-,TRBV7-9,CASSTRDGSSGANVLTF,TGTGCCAGCAGCACGCGGGACGGTAGCTCTGGGGCCAACGTCCTGACTTTC
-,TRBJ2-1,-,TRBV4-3,CASSQDETRGRGNEQFF,TGCGCCAGCAGCCAAGATGAAACGAGGGGGCGGGGCAATGAGCAGTTCTTC
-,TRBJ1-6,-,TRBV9,CASSVDPGPRAPLHF,TGTGCCAGCAGCGTAGATCCGGGCCCAAGGGCACCCCTCCACTTT
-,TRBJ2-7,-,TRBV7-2,CASSYRQVYEQYF,TGTGCCAGCAGCTACCGCCAGGTCTACGAGCAGTACTTC
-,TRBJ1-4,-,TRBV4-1,CASSQDRDPTNEKLFF,TGCGCCAGCAGCCAAGATCGGGACCCAACTAATGAAAAACTGTTTTTT
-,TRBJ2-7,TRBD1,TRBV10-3,CAISESGGANYEQYF,TGTGCCATCAGTGAGTCAGGGGGCGCGAACTACGAGCAGTACTTC
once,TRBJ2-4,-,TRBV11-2,CASSWGRVNIQYF,TGTGCCAGCAGCTGGGGTAGGGTTAACATTCAGTACTTC
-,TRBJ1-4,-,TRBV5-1,CASSFGVGANEKLFF,TGCGCCAGCAGCTTCGGGGTGGGCGCTAATGAAAAACTGTTTTTT
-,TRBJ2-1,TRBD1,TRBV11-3,CASSRDLRTGRHEQFF,TGTGCCAGCAGCCGAGATTTACGGACAGGTCGTCATGAGCAGTTCTTC
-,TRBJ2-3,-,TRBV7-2,CASSLEAGITDTQYF,TGTGCCAGCAGCTTAGAAGCAGGGATCACAGATACGCAGTATTTT
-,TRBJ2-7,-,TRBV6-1,CASKPDSYSYEQYF,TGTGCCAGCAAGCCCGACAGCTACTCCTACGAGCAGTACTTC